This TCR beta chain was identified during a study of shared clonotypes between healthy human individuals. Background on the study: Participating donors consisted of two women and a few men aged 18 to 49.

Sorted-subset replicate PCRs used roughly 180 ng DNA, approximately 27,000 T cell genomes. Clones were sequenced by immunoSEQ multiplex PCR, and TCRdb holds only the in-frame ones, with some missing. Of roughly 640,000 clones listed, around 67% are singletons. The CDR3 loop spans 15 amino acids. Trimming left V 6 bases short and J 0 bases short, with 14 bases between. Germline CDR1 is WSHSY and CDR2 is SAAADI. The gene calls are TRBV10-2 and TRBJ1-1; the D is unclear. The sequenced sample was memory CD4+ T cells sorted from blood. The subset: CD45RA-negative fraction. This TCR was sampled from a woman aged 30 to 39 in good health. The CDR3 is CASREGGQLNTEAFF. CDR3 DNA: TGCGCCAGCAGAGAAGGTGGGCAGCTGAACACTGAAGCTTTCTTT.